Detailed here is one TCR beta chain. The assay was immunoSEQ multiplex PCR, and TCRdb's table has in-frame clones only and misses some. The sample has hundreds of thousands of clones, 65% to 85% seen once. This sample stems from a study of blood T cell repertoires in COVID-19. Across the whole study: PBMCs, B-cell-depleted T cells, or T cells provided the cDNA or gDNA that made up the material.

Germline CDR1 and CDR2: SNHLY and FYNNEI. The germline V and J ends were trimmed by 3 bases and 3 bases, with 8 bases remaining between them. CDR3 length: 13 residues. The chain combines TRBV2 with TRBJ1-1; perhaps TRBD1 as D (5 bases). Sequenced input: peripheral blood. This TCR came from a woman aged 25 to 39 with COVID-19, enrolled during active disease. The CDR3 loop is CASSDQGYTEAFF. CDR3 coding DNA: TGTGCCAGCAGTGATCAGGGCTACACTGAAGCTTTCTTT.